The clone carrying this TCR beta chain was seen a handful of times. This CDR3 has 13 residues. CDR1 SNHLY and CDR2 FYNNEI come from the germline V gene. V shed 10 bases and J 7 bases; nucleotides not matched to a gene: 7. This specimen comes from a study of blood T cell repertoires in COVID-19. Assay used: immunoSEQ multiplex PCR; TCRdb lists only in-frame clones, some missing. The sample shows 150,000 to 190,000 clones, 80% of them seen only once. The sequenced sample consisted of peripheral blood. This chain connects TRBV2 to TRBJ1-5; 10 bases are shared with TRBD1. The TCR comes from a man aged 55-75 years with acute or convalescent COVID-19. CDR3 residues: CATWTGGNQPQHF. Written as DNA, the CDR3 is TGTGCCACGTGGACAGGGGGAAACCAGCCCCAGCATTTT.